The entry that follows covers one TCR beta chain sequence. Its antigen is currently unknown. The same CDR3 also results from other DNA sequences found in this sample. PCR employed 60 Vbeta and 13 Jbeta primers. Method: immunoSEQ multiplex PCR; TCRdb's copy keeps in-frame clones and lacks some. Of 150,000 to 200,000 clones in the sample, roughly 13% were seen once. This specimen belongs to a study of cytomegalovirus exposure and HLA in healthy donors. Findings and caveats of the study: A link between a missense DCLRE1C variant and TCR beta V- and J-gene trimming emerged from a later analysis. Through in vitro validation, a few CMV-associated chains were shown to be specific for CMV antigens. Sequences of the TCR beta chain were said to predict the HLA-A and HLA-B alleles of most subjects accurately.

V was clipped by 4 bases and J by 0 bases; unmatched bases: 12. The V gene's germline CDR1 is SGDLS and CDR2 YYNGEE. The CDR3 runs to 18 residues. This chain joins TRBV9 and TRBJ1-1, with 10 positions matching TRBD1. The sample comprised PBMCs. This receptor was obtained from a man aged 50 to 60 in good health and CMV-seropositive. The CDR3 spells CASSTGLGQGVMNTEAFF. CDR3 nucleotides: TGTGCCAGCAGCACAGGGTTAGGACAGGGGGTTATGAACACTGAAGCTTTCTTT.